The 24 T cell receptor beta chains below all came from one sample that was sequenced in a study of blood T cell repertoires in COVID-19. Clones were read by immunoSEQ multiplex PCR, and TCRdb kept only the in-frame ones, dropping some. The sample has around 250,000 clones; roughly 85% are singletons. The specimen was peripheral blood. These receptors came from a woman under 30 with acute or convalescent COVID-19.

This chain connects TRBV7-9 to TRBJ1-2; possibly TRBD1 for D (6 bases). In germline, CDR1 is SEHNR, CDR2 FQNEAQ (reference sequence). V lost 5 bases to trimming and J lost 8 bases, with 15 bases between them. The CDR3 sequence is 13 residues long. The chain's CDR3 is CASSTQGLWGYTF. The CDR3 coding sequence is TGTGCCAGCAGCACACAGGGATTGTGGGGCTACACCTTC. The entire variable domain, with the rest obtained from reference TRBV7-9 and TRBJ1-2, is as follows: DTGVSQNPRHKITKRGQNVTFRCDPISEHNRLYWYRQTLGQGPEFLTYFQNEAQLEKSRLLSDRFSAERPKGSFSTLEIQRTEQGDSAMYLCASSTQGLWGYTFGSGTRLTVV.

The chain is built from TRBV5-4 and TRBJ2-1; 7 bases align to TRBD2. Per germline, CDR1 SGHNT and CDR2 YYREEE (reference sequence). The CDR3 covers 15 residues. V dropped 6 bases and J dropped 8; count of bases not matched to a gene: 14. The DNA for the CDR3 is TGTGCCAGCAAACCTCTAGCGGACCCTATCCATGAGCAGTTCTTC. Amino acid sequence: CASKPLADPIHEQFF.

The chain is built from TRBV11-2 and TRBJ2-5; D is possibly TRBD2 (6 bases). Germline V lookup: CDR1 SGHAT, CDR2 FQNNGV. V lost 5 bases, J lost 1 base, and 14 bases lay in between. CDR3 length: 15 amino acids. The CDR3 nucleotides are TGTGCCAGCAGCCGTAGCGGAGGAACCCAAGAGACCCAGTACTTC. Its translation is CASSRSGGTQETQYF.

The chain employs TRBV19 and TRBJ2-1, with 12 bases aligning to TRBD2. Losses at the gene ends were 0 bases for V and 7 bases for J; bases not matched to a gene: 7. Per germline, CDR1 LNHDA and CDR2 SQIVND (reference sequence). The CDR3 length is 17 residues. CDR3 coding DNA: TGTGCCAGTAGTATAGACCCAGGACTAGCGGGATCAAATGAGCAGTTCTTC. Translated: CASSIDPGLAGSNEQFF.

The chain combines TRBV5-6 with TRBJ2-1; 11 bases are a match to TRBD1. The CDR3 has 15 amino acids. CDR1 and CDR2 from the germline V gene are SGHDT and YYEEEE. V shed 3 bases, J shed 2 bases, and the junction held 1 base outside the gene matches. CDR3 coding DNA: TGTGCCAGCAGCTGGGGACAGGGGGCCTACAATGAGCAGTTCTTC. Protein: CASSWGQGAYNEQFF.

Only one count was recorded for this clone. The V gene is TRBV12-3 or TRBV12-4, the J gene TRBJ2-7, with D maybe TRBD1 (5 bases). Trimming left V 6 bases short and J 3 bases short, with 12 bases between. The CDR3 sequence is 13 residues long. The CDR3 protein is CASSLWGSYEQYF. Here the CDR3 DNA reads TGTGCCAGCAGCCTTTGGGGCAGCTACGAGCAGTACTTC.

The rearrangement links TRBV2 to TRBJ2-5; D gene uncertain. The ends were cut back, 5 bases at V and 3 bases at J, with 10 bases in the middle. This CDR3 region has 13 residues. Germline lookup yields CDR1 SNHLY and CDR2 FYNNEI. Here the CDR3 reads CASSSYQKETQYF. CDR3 nucleotide sequence: TGTGCCAGCAGTTCTTACCAGAAAGAGACCCAGTACTTC.

The chain employs TRBV15 and TRBJ1-2; TRBD1 aligns across 9 bases. CDR3 length: 15 residues. CDR1 is LNHNV, CDR2 YYDKDF, per germline (reference sequence). The V gene end was trimmed by 5 bases and the J gene end by 4 bases; junction bases not matched to a gene: 8. CDR3 residues: CATSPGQGLSYGYTF. Written as DNA, the CDR3 is TGTGCCACCAGCCCTGGACAGGGGTTGAGCTATGGCTACACCTTC.

The V and J genes are TRBV10-3 and TRBJ2-7; 10 positions agree with TRBD1. CDR1 and CDR2 from the germline V gene are ENHRY and SYGVKD. V lost 4 bases and J lost 1; bases outside the gene matches: 7. CDR3 length equals 16 residues. CDR3 residues: CAISAAGTGASYEQYF. DNA of the CDR3: TGTGCCATCAGTGCAGCGGGGACAGGGGCGTCCTACGAGCAGTACTTC.

This chain joins TRBV21-1 and TRBJ1-5. TRBV21-1 is noted as a pseudogene. The CDR3 has 16 amino acids. As DNA, the CDR3 is TGTGCCACCCCCCGAGGGCTCACCCGAGCCAATCAGCCCCAGCATTTT. This codes for CATPRGLTRANQPQHF.

The V and J genes are TRBV14 and TRBJ2-7, with 7 positions matching TRBD1. The CDR3 covers 13 residues. Losses at the gene ends were 4 bases for V and 4 bases for J; bases not matched to a gene: 4. The germline V gene encodes CDR1 SGHDN and CDR2 FVKESK. The CDR3 DNA reads TGTGCCAGCAGCCGATGGGGACAGTACGAGCAGTACTTC. The encoded protein is CASSRWGQYEQYF.

J is TRBJ2-4 and V is TRBV11-2; maybe TRBD1 (6 bases). Trimming stripped 4 bases from V and 0 bases from J, with 16 bases between. Looked up from germline, CDR1 is SGHAT and CDR2 is FQNNGV. The CDR3 length is 17 residues. The CDR3 here is CASSSQTGLLAKNIQYF. The CDR3 coding sequence is TGTGCCAGCAGCTCTCAGACAGGCCTACTAGCCAAAAACATTCAGTACTTC.

The chain uses TRBV3-1 (or the pseudogene TRBV3-2) and TRBJ1-1; 7 bases are a match to TRBD1. The junction had 2 bases not matched to a gene; V was cut back by 4 bases and J by 3 bases. This CDR3 spans 13 amino acids. The V gene's germline CDR1 is LGHDT and CDR2 YNNKEL (reference sequence). The CDR3 sequence is CASSRQGDTEAFF. In nucleotides, the CDR3 is TGTGCCAGCAGCCGTCAGGGGGACACTGAAGCTTTCTTT.

The chain couples TRBV19 to TRBJ1-5; TRBD1 might be the D (6 bases). Deletions cut 7 bases from V and 6 bases from J, with 16 bases between. Germline assignment: CDR1 LNHDA and CDR2 SQIVND (reference sequence). CDR3 length: 14 residues. Here the CDR3 reads CASMIQGVGQPQHF. The CDR3 nucleotides read TGTGCCAGTATGATACAGGGAGTGGGTCAGCCCCAGCATTTT. The full variable domain, its missing parts supplied by reference TRBV19 and TRBJ1-5, is DGGITQSPKYLFRKEGQNVTLSCEQNLNHDAMYWYRQDPGQGLRLIYYSQIVNDFQKGDIAEGYSVSREKKESFPLTVTSAQKNPTAFYLCASMIQGVGQPQHFGDGTRLSIL.

The chain uses TRBV28 and TRBJ1-1; perhaps TRBD1 as D (5 bases). The CDR3 totals 14 residues. Trimming pared 7 bases from V and 4 bases from J, leaving 16 bases between. The germline gives CDR1 MDHEN, CDR2 SYDVKM. The chain's CDR3 is CASTVGGSPTEAFF. DNA of the CDR3: TGTGCCAGCACCGTGGGGGGGTCCCCCACTGAAGCTTTCTTT.

The chain combines TRBV7-8 with TRBJ1-5, with D maybe TRBD1 (6 bases). Germline V CDR1 and CDR2: SGHVS, FQNEAQ. V gave up 2 bases and J gave up 3 bases, with 8 bases separating them. This CDR3 has 14 residues. DNA of the CDR3: TGTGCCAGCAGCTTAAACAGGGCCAATCAGCCCCAGCATTTT. Translating it yields CASSLNRANQPQHF.

The chain carries TRBV14 and TRBJ2-2; 10 positions match TRBD2. The V gene's germline CDR1 is SGHDN and CDR2 FVKESK. The CDR3 spans 17 residues. J lost 5 bases, V lost 0 bases, and 6 bases had no gene match. The CDR3 coding sequence is TGTGCCAGCAGCCAAGATCAAGGACTAGCGGTAACCGGGGAGCTGTTTTTT. It yields the protein CASSQDQGLAVTGELFF.

The V and J genes are TRBV5-6 and TRBJ1-2, with D perhaps TRBD1 (5 bases). Trimming removed 3 bases at V and 8 bases at J, with 26 bases between. Germline-derived CDR1 and CDR2 are SGHDT and YYEEEE. The CDR3 has 17 residues. Here the CDR3 DNA reads TGTGCCAGCAGCTCCGGGACTACCAGCGTACTATGGTTGGGCTACACCTTC. Translation: CASSSGTTSVLWLGYTF.

This clone was seen a single time. The genes are TRBV18 and TRBJ2-7; perhaps TRBD2 as D (5 bases). CDR3 length: 17 amino acids. Germline CDR1 reads KGHSH; CDR2 reads LQKENI. Between the trimmed V and J ends, which lost 3 bases and 0 bases, there was a span of 18 bases. The CDR3 sequence is CASSPFDIGGFSYEQYF. The CDR3 region has the DNA TGTGCCAGCTCACCCTTTGACATAGGAGGATTCTCCTACGAGCAGTACTTC.

This chain joins TRBV5-1 and TRBJ2-7, with TRBD1 identical over 11 bases. Trimming took 0 bases from V and 3 from J; bases not matched to a gene: 2. Germline V gene lookup returns CDR1 SGHRS and CDR2 YFSETQ. CDR3 length equals 15 residues. The CDR3 nucleotides are TGCGCCAGCAGCTTGGGGACAGGGGGCTACTACGAGCAGTACTTC. It encodes CASSLGTGGYYEQYF.

This clone has just one count. The genes are TRBV5-6 and TRBJ2-5; 9 bases agree with TRBD1. The CDR3 runs to 14 residues. V lost 5 bases to trimming and J lost 4 bases; unmatched junction nucleotides: 6. Germline-derived CDR1 and CDR2 are SGHDT and YYEEEE. CDR3 amino acids: CASRLTGGPETQYF. CDR3 nucleotide sequence: TGTGCCAGCAGACTGACAGGGGGTCCAGAGACCCAGTACTTC.

The chain carries TRBV20-1 and TRBJ1-5; D unclear. Trimming removed 6 bases from V and 9 bases from J, with 12 bases in between. The germline V gene encodes CDR1 DFQATT and CDR2 SNEGSKA (reference sequence). There are 11 residues in the CDR3. The CDR3 spells CSATQRGPQHF. The CDR3 region has the DNA TGCAGTGCAACTCAACGGGGGCCCCAGCATTTT.

This CDR3 is CASSYQTGEAFF. CDR3 DNA sequence: TGTGCCAGCAGTTACCAAACAGGGGAAGCTTTCTTT. The chain uses TRBV6-2 or TRBV6-3 and TRBJ1-1; possibly TRBD1 for D (6 bases). The length of the CDR3 is 12 residues. Between the trimmed V and J ends, which lost 2 bases and 8 bases, there was a span of 9 bases. CDR1 and CDR2 (germline): MNHEY, SVGEGT.

The V gene is TRBV7-9, the J gene TRBJ2-1; 9 nucleotides align to TRBD1. The V and J ends lost 5 bases and 2 bases, in that order; junction bases with no gene match: 10. The CDR3 covers 17 residues. The germline V gene encodes CDR1 SEHNR and CDR2 FQNEAQ (reference sequence). In DNA, the CDR3 is TGTGCCAGCAGCCCCATAGTGGGGACAGGGACCTACAATGAGCAGTTCTTC. This sequence encodes CASSPIVGTGTYNEQFF.